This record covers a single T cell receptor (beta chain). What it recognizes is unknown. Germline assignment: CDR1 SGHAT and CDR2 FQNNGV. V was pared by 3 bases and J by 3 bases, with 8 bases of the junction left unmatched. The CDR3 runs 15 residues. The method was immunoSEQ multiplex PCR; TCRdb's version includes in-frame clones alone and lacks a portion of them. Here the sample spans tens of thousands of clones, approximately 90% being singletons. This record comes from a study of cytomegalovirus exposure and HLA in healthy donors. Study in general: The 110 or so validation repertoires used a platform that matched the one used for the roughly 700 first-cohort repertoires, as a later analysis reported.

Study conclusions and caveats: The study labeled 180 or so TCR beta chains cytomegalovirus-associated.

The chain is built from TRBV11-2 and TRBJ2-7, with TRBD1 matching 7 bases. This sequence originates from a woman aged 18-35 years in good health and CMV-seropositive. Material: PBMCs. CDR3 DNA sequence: TGTGCCAGCAGCTTTCCCGGGACAGACATCTACGAGCAGTACTTC. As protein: CASSFPGTDIYEQYF.